Many counts were recorded for the clone carrying this T cell receptor beta chain. The sample comes from a study of CD8 T cells in ankylosing spondylitis. Scientists made TCR beta libraries using quantitative 5'-RACE with molecular barcodes. Each CDR3 protein is one row after TCRdb ran MiXCR on the 5' RACE reads. The repertoire consists of more than 250,000 distinct CDR3 sequences, with 11% occurring once and the leading ten covering roughly 9.5%. Germline CDR1 reads DFQATT; CDR2 reads SNEGSKA (reference sequence). The CDR3 contains 14 residues. With 4 bases removed from V and 3 bases from J, the gap between germline ends came to 15 bases.

What was sequenced was blood, either unsorted or a sorted T cell fraction (not recorded which). The J gene is TRBJ1-1, the V gene TRBV20-1, with TRBD1 as a possible D gene (5 bases). This clonotype was sampled from a female donor with ankylosing spondylitis or in good health (not recorded which). The CDR3 nucleotides are TGCAGTGCTATGAGGCCAGGGAGAGACACTGAAGCTTTCTTT. It translates to CSAMRPGRDTEAFF.